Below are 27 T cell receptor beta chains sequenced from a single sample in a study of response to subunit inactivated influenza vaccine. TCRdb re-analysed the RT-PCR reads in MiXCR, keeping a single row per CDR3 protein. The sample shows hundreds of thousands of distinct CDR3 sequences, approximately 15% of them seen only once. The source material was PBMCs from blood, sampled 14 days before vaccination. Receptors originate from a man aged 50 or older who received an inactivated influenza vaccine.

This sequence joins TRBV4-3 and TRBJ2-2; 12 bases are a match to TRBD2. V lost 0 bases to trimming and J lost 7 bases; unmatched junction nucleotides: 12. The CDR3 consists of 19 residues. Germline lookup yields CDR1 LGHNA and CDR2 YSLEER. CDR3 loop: CASSQDFELAGGWIGELFF. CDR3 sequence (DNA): TGCGCCAGCAGCCAAGATTTCGAACTAGCGGGAGGTTGGATCGGGGAGCTGTTTTTT.

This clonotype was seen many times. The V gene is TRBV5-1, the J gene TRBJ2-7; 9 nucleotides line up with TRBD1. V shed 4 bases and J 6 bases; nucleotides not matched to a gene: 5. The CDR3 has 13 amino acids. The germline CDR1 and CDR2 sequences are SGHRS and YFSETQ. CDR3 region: CASSTGQGIEQYF. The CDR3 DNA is TGCGCCAGCAGCACGGGACAGGGAATCGAGCAGTACTTC.

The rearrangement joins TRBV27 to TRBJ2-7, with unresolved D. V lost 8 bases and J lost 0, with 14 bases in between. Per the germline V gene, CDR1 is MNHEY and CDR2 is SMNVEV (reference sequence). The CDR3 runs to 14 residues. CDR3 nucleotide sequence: TGTGCCAGCCAGAGGAACGACCTCTCCTACGAGCAGTACTTC. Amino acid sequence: CASQRNDLSYEQYF.

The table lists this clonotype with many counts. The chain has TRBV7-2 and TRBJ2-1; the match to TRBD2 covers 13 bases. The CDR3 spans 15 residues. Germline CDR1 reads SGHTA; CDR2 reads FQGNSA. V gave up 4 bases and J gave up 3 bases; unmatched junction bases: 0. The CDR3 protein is CASSWTSGGYNEQFF. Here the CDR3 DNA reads TGTGCCAGCAGCTGGACTAGCGGGGGCTACAATGAGCAGTTCTTC.

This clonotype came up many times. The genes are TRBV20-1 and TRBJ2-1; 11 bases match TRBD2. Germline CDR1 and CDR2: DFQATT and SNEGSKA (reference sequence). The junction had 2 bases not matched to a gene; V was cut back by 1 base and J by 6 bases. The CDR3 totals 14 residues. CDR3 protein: CSARGLAGGNEQFF. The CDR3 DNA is TGCAGTGCTAGAGGTCTAGCGGGAGGCAATGAGCAGTTCTTC.

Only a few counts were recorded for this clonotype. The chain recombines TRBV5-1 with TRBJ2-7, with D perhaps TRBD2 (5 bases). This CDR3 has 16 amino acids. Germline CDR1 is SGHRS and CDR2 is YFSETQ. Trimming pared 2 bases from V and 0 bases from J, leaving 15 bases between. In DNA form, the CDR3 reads TGCGCCAGCAGCTTTGAGGAGCGGCTTAGCTCCTACGAGCAGTACTTC. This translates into CASSFEERLSSYEQYF.

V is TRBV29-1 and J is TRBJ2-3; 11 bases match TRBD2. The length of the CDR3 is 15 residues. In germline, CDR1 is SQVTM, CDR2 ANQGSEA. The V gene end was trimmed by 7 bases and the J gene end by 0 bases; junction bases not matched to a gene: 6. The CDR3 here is CSAKGTSGSTDTQYF. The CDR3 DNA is TGCAGCGCCAAAGGGACTAGCGGCAGCACAGATACGCAGTATTTT.

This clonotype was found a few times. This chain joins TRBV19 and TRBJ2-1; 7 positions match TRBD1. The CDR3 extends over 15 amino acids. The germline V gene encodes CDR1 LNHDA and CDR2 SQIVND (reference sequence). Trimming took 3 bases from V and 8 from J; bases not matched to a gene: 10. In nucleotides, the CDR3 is TGTGCCAGTAGTATTTGGTCTCAAGGGGGCGATGAGCAGTTCTTC. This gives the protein CASSIWSQGGDEQFF.

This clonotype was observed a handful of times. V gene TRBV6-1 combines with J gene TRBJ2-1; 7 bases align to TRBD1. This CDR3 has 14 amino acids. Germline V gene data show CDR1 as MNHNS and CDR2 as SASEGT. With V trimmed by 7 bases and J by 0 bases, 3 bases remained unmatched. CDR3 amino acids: CASKGASSYNEQFF. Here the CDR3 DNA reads TGTGCCAGCAAGGGGGCTAGCTCCTACAATGAGCAGTTCTTC.

CDR3 DNA sequence: TGTGCCAGCAGCCAGACTAGCGGGAGCATCCACGAGCAGTACTTC. Translating gives CASSQTSGSIHEQYF. The chain recombines TRBV7-2 with TRBJ2-7; TRBD2 agrees at 12 bases. With 5 bases clipped from V and 5 bases from J, the junction kept 7 bases outside the gene matches. The germline V gene encodes CDR1 SGHTA and CDR2 FQGNSA. CDR3 length equals 15 residues.

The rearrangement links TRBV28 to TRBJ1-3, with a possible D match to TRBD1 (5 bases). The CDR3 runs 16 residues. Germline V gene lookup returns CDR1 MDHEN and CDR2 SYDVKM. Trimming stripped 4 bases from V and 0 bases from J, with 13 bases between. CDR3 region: CASSSLRGPSGNTIYF. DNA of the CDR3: TGTGCCAGCAGTTCCCTTCGGGGCCCCTCTGGAAACACCATATATTTT.

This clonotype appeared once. The CDR3 here is CASSLFPGQEDNEQFF. The DNA for the CDR3 is TGTGCCAGCAGTTTATTCCCGGGACAGGAGGACAATGAGCAGTTCTTC. The V gene is TRBV28, the J gene TRBJ2-1; 8 bases are a match to TRBD1. The CDR3 is made up of 16 amino acids. Germline loops: CDR1 MDHEN, CDR2 SYDVKM. V gave up 1 base and J gave up 5 bases; unmatched junction bases: 7.

The CDR3 region is CASSMTGVDNEQFF. The CDR3 coding sequence is TGTGCCAGCTCTATGACAGGGGTCGACAATGAGCAGTTCTTC. V gene TRBV9 combines with J gene TRBJ2-1; 8 nucleotides line up with TRBD1. The CDR3 loop spans 14 amino acids. Germline CDR1 reads SGDLS; CDR2 reads YYNGEE. Losses at the gene ends were 7 bases for V and 5 bases for J; bases not matched to a gene: 8. Full variable domain (remainder filled in from reference TRBV9 and TRBJ2-1): DSGVTQTPKHLITATGQRVTLRCSPRSGDLSVYWYQQSLDQGLQFLIQYYNGEERAKGNILERFSAQQFPDLHSELNLSSLELGDSALYFCASSMTGVDNEQFFGPGTRLTVL.

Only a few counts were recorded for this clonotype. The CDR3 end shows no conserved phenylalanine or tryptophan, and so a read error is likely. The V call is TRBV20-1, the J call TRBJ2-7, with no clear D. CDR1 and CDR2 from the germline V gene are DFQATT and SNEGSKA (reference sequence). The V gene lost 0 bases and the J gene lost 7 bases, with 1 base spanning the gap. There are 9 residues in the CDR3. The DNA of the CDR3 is TGCAGTGCTAGAGAGGAGCAGTACTTG. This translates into CSAREEQYL.

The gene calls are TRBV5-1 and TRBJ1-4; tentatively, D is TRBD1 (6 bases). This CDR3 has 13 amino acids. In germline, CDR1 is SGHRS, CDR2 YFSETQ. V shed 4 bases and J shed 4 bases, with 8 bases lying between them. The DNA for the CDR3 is TGCGCCAGCAGCCAGGGGTTTAATGAAAAACTGTTTTTT. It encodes CASSQGFNEKLFF.

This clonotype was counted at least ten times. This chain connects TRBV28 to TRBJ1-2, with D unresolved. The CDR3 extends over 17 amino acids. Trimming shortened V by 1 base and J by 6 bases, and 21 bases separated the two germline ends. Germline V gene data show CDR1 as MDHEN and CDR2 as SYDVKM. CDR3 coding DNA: TGTGCCAGCAGTTTATTATTCCGGCGTACTAGAGGAGATGGCTACACCTTC. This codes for CASSLLFRRTRGDGYTF.

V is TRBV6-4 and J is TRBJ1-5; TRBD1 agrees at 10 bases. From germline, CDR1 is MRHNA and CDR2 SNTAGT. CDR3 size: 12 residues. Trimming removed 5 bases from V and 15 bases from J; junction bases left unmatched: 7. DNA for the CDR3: TGTGCCAGCAGTTACTGGACAGGGGGTCTGCATTTT. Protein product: CASSYWTGGLHF.

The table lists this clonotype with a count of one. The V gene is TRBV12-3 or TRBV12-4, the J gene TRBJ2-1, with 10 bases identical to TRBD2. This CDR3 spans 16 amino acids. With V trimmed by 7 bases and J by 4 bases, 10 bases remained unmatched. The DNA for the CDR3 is TGTGCCAGCAAGGGGCTAGCGGGAGAGATTTACAATGAGCAGTTCTTC. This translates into CASKGLAGEIYNEQFF.

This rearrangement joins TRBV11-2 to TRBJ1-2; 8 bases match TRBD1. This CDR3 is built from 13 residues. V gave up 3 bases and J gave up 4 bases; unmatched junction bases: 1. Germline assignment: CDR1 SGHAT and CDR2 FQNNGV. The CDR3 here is CASSFTGGYGYTF. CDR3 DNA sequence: TGTGCCAGCAGCTTCACAGGGGGCTATGGCTACACCTTC.

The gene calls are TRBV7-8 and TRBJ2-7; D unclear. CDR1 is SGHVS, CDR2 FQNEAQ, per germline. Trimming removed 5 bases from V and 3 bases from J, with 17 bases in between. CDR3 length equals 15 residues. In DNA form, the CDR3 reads TGTGCCAGCAGCCCAGACCGAGGAAGGTTCTACGAGCAGTACTTC. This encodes CASSPDRGRFYEQYF.

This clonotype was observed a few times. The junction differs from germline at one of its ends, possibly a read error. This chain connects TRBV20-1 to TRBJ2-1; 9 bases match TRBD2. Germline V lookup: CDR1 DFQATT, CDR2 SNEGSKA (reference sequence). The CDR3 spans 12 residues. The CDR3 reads CSAILAGTPGIF. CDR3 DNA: TGCAGTGCTATTCTAGCGGGAACTCCAGGGATCTTC.

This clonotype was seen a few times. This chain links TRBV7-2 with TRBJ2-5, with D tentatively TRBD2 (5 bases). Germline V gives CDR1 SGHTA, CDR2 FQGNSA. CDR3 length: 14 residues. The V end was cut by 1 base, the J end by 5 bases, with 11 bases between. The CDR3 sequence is CASSLGIGGETQYF. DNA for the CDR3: TGTGCCAGCAGCTTAGGTATCGGCGGGGAGACCCAGTACTTC.

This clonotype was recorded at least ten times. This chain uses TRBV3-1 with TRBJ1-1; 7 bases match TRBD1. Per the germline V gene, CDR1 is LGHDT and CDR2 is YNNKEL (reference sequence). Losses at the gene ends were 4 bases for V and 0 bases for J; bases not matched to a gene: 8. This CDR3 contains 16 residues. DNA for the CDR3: TGTGCCAGCAGCCCCGGCTCACAGGGGATGAACACTGAAGCTTTCTTT. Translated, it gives CASSPGSQGMNTEAFF. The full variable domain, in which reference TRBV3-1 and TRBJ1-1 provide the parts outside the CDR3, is DTAVSQTPKYLVTQMGNDKSIKCEQNLGHDTMYWYKQDSKKFLKIMFSYNNKELIINETVPNRFSPKSPDKAHLNLHINSLELGDSAVYFCASSPGSQGMNTEAFFGQGTRLTVV.

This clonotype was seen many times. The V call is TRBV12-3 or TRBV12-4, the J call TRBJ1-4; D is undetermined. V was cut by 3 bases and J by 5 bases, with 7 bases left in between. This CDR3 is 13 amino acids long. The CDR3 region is CASSFSVNEKLFF. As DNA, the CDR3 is TGTGCCAGCAGTTTTTCGGTCAATGAAAAACTGTTTTTT.

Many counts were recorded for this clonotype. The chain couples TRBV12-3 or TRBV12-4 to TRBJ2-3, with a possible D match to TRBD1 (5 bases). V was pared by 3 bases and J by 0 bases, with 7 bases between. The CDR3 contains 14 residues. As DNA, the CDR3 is TGTGCCAGCAGTTTTGGGGCTAGCACAGATACGCAGTATTTT. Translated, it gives CASSFGASTDTQYF.

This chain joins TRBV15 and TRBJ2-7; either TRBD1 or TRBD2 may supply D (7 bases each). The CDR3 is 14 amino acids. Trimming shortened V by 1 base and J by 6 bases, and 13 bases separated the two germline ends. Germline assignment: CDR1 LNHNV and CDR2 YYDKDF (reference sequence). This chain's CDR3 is CATSRAGGDSEQYF. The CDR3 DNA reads TGTGCCACCAGCAGAGCAGGGGGGGATTCCGAGCAGTACTTC.

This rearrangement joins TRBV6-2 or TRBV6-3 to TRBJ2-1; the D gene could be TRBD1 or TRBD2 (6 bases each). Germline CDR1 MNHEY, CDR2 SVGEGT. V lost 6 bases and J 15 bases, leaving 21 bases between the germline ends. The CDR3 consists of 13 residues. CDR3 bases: TGTGCCAGCAGGGAAGGGGGGCCGATCGGGCCGTTCTTC. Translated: CASREGGPIGPFF.